This T cell receptor (beta chain) is from a study of post-analysis software for immune sequencing data (dated by TCRdb to the mid-2010s). Looking at the study overall: The recorded disease courses included relapsing-remitting, secondary progressive and progressive-relapsing multiple sclerosis, and some patients had no subtype annotation. Patient repertoires were compared against around twelve previously published healthy control repertoires from donors aged 6 to 25 years. A subset of samples was prepared in parallel using single-end sample barcoding, then pooled and co-amplified after Illumina adapter ligation.

Points on this clonotype: Which antigen it targets is not known. Mismatch with germline at one junction end may stem from a read error.

The library relied on PCR. TCRdb lists the instrument as Illumina HiSeq 2500. Unique molecular identifiers were incorporated into TCR beta cDNA libraries to reduce PCR and sequencing biases. Some 500,000 cDNA molecules were obtained per 1 to 10 million input T cells, so each molecule approximated one T cell. The patient libraries were prepared and sequenced with the same protocol used for the earlier healthy control dataset. Samples belonging to the same batch were prepared together, multiplexed and sequenced on a shared HiSeq lane. From the authors' description of their analysis: Raw barcoded reads were processed with MIGEC, and single-read molecular identifier groups were discarded before consensus assembly and CDR3 extraction. VDJtools was used for post-analysis of the clonotype tables, and diversity was normalized by down-sampling every dataset to the size of the smallest sample. In repertoire overlap clustering, CDR3 amino acid sequences, but not nucleotide sequences, were matched to correct batch-related cross-sample contamination. The raw public data were reprocessed by TCRdb itself: fastp quality trimming at Q25, MiXCR clonotype calling, in-frame beta chains only. Here each entry gathers all rows of one CDR3 protein and keeps the most common genes and DNA. The V and J calls reflect TCRdb's pipeline rather than the authors' work. The sample records over 300,000 distinct CDR3 sequences, approximately 33% of which are singletons. The top ten clones comprise under 15% of the sample.

Study-wide findings and limitations: Significantly lower normalized Chao1 diversity was found in multiple sclerosis patients than in controls, suggesting substantial peripheral T-cell clonal expansion. Patients showed significantly higher frequencies than controls for about 5 TRBV segments, among them TRBV5-6, TRBV5-1 and TRBV20-1. Direct clustering with F measure showed strong co-clustering of samples prepared in the same batch, prompting a batch-effect correction. The control group was slightly older than the multiple sclerosis patient group.

CDR1 and CDR2 are drawn from the germline V gene (reference sequence): LGHDT, YNNKEL. Its CDR3 holds 14 amino acids, cysteine through phenylalanine. The only DNA kept is the CDR3, 42 bases in frame from the first base. To demonstrate the VDJtools post-analysis software, TCR beta repertoires were profiled from the peripheral blood of some 12 young patients with multiple sclerosis. The multiple sclerosis patients were children and adolescents ranging in age from 6 to 15 years. Recombination connected TRBV3-1 to TRBJ2-7, with the D gene call left open. TRBJ2-5 matches the DNA end more closely, so the J call is doubtful. This sequence originates from a girl aged 5-17 years with multiple sclerosis. Sequenced material: blood. The nucleotide sequence is given as TGTGCCTGCAGCCAAACCGTGGGCCTGACGACCCAGTACTTC. This codes for CACSQTVGLTTQYF.